The next 2 T cell receptor beta chains were all read from a single sample in a study of blood T cells in healthy people across ages. PCR was performed a second time for 7 to 11 cycles using a sample-barcoded 5' primer and a J-beta primer mix. MiXCR, run by TCRdb on the 5' RACE reads, gives a single entry per CDR3 protein. The data hold roughly 1 million distinct CDR3 sequences, with 20% to 25% observed a single time. These data were also reused for a study on T cells of mothers and their children.

The sample comprised blood. The receptors derive from a girl under 10 years old in good health.

The chain uses TRBV20-1 and TRBJ2-5; unclear D gene. Per germline, CDR1 DFQATT and CDR2 SNEGSKA (reference sequence). The CDR3 spans 12 residues. Trimming pared 8 bases from V and 2 bases from J, leaving 12 bases between. CDR3 residues: CSTNDGQETQYF. CDR3 DNA sequence: TGCAGTACCAACGACGGACAAGAGACCCAGTACTTC.

The chain employs TRBV11-1 and TRBJ2-5, with 12 positions matching TRBD1. TRBJ2-1 explains the end of the DNA better; the J call may be wrong. The CDR3 has 15 amino acids. The V gene's germline CDR1 is SGHAT and CDR2 FQDESV (reference sequence). In DNA, the CDR3 is TGTGCCAGCAGCTTGAGGGGACAGGGGGCTAATGAGCAGTTCTTC. Its protein is CASSLRGQGANEQFF.